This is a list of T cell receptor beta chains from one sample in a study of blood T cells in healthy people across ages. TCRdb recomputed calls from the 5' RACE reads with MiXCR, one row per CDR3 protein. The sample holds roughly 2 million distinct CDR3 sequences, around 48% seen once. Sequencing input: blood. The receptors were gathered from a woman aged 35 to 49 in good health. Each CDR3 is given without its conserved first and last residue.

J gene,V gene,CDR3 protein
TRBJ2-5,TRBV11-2,ASSHLEQY
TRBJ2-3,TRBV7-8,ASSYGLAGFLFSTDTQY
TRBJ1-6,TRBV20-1,SARDFLSGNTYNSPLH
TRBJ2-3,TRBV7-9,ASSLWAGGGADTQY
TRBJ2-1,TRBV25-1,AATSGSYNEQF
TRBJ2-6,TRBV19,ASNRVGANVLT
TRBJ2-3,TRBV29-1,SAEGSGGATDTQY
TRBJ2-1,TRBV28,ASSPLRLLYTEQF
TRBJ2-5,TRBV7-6,ASSFGYKETQY
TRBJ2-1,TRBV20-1,SADSRGSEQF
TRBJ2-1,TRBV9,ASTPGGSGGAYNEQF
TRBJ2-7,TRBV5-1,ASSSLRLGNQESQY
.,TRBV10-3,AISGPGGTQY
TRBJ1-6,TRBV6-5,ASSYRQGRSTYNSPLH
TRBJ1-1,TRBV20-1,SATFGQGALNTEAF
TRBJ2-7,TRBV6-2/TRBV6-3,ASSYRRGGPYEQY
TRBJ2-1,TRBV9,ASSVGAGGPSF
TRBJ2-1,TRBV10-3,AIRGQGDNEQF
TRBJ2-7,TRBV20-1,SARGVPYEQY
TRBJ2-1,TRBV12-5,ASGFHWSNEQF
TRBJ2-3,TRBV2,ASSEGGRCITDTQY
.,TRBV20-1,SASQQGLGGYEQY
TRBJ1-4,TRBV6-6,ASTETATNEKLF
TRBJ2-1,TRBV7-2,ASSTGGPGNEQF
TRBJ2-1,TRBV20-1,SASSGVPHNEQF
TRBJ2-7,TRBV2,ASSGGGAFGEQY
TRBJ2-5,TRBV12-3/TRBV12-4,ASTVDNPETQY
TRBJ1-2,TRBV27,ASRGVLDYGYT
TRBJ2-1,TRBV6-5,ASSHKGLRGNEQF
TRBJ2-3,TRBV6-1,ASSPHTPPDTQY
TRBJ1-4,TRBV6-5,ASSYQGAASEKLF
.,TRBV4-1,ASSQGGQGTQY
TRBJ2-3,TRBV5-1,ASSADPVTQY
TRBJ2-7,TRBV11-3,ASGGTSGTYEQY
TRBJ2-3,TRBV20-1,SARGPAGLPVTDTQY